In this sample, the clone carrying this T cell receptor beta chain turned up many times. Its antigen is not known. The record originates from a study of tumor-infiltrating lymphocytes in primary liver carcinoma. The researchers obtained blood RNA from unsorted whole blood and also extracted germline DNA. The investigators made TCR beta cDNA from roughly 460 ng total RNA, using a constant-region primer. Three nested multiplex PCR rounds, a slightly modified ARM-PCR, produced the libraries for TCR beta. TCRdb passed the multiplex PCR reads through MiXCR, listing each CDR3 protein once. The profile covers about 310,000 distinct CDR3 sequences, with about 62% appearing a single time and roughly 9% taken by the ten largest. Whole-study findings and limits: Reduced overlap was seen in tumor-adjacent and tumor-blood pairs versus tumor region pairs.

This receptor was taken from a man aged 35 to 55 with primary liver carcinoma and hepatitis B virus infection. Sample: peripheral blood.

The CDR3 region has the DNA TGTGCCACCAAAACTCCGGGACAGACGACCGGGGAGCTGTTTTTT. It translates to CATKTPGQTTGELFF. V and J are TRBV6-2 or TRBV6-3 and TRBJ2-2; 7 nucleotides align to TRBD1. V gave up 10 bases and J gave up 5 bases; unmatched junction bases: 13. The CDR3 spans 15 residues. The germline CDR1 and CDR2 sequences are MNHEY and SVGEGT.